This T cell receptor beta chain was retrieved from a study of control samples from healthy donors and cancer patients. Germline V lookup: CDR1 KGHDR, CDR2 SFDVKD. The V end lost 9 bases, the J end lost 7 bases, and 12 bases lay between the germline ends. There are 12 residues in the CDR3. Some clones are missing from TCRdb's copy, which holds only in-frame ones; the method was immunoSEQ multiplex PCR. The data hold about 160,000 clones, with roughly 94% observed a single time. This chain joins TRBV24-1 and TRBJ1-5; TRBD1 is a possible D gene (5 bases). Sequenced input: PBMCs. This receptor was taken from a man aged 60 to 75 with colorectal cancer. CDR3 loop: CATAGGVQPQHF. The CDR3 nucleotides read TGTGCCACCGCTGGGGGGGTGCAGCCCCAGCATTTT.